The source of this T cell receptor beta chain is a study of identical twins (dated by TCRdb to 2016 to 2017). Regarding the study in general: The study deep-sequenced TCR alpha and beta repertoires from monozygotic twins, unrelated adults of various ages and cord blood to test whether fetal clonotypes persist. Replicate twin experiments were performed at different times using different library preparation protocols to rule out contamination.

Only healthy Caucasian donors were included. The twin cohort consisted of three pairs of female monozygotic twins, all aged roughly 18 to 30 years. Positive isolation kits from Invitrogen were used to isolate the CD4+ and CD8+ T cell populations. This clonotype was recorded many times. The clone's antigen remains unknown. Base qualities are missing; no much larger clone stands one base away. To prepare the library, 5' RACE was applied. Instrument on record: Illumina HiSeq 2000. A universal primer binding site was added through template switching, and the final cDNA carried a unique molecular identifier so that TCR cDNA molecules could be counted accurately. Specific primers in the conserved constant-segment region were used to synthesize first-strand cDNA for TCR alpha and beta chains. To control for contamination, every cDNA library was double barcoded, receiving both a SMART-Mk sample barcode and Illumina barcodes. TruSeq adapter sequences, together with Illumina sample barcodes, were added in two successive PCR steps. TCR alpha and beta cDNA libraries were sequenced on the Illumina HiSeq platform with custom primers. From the authors' description of their analysis: MiGEC was used to process raw reads and extract unique molecular identifiers, and MiXCR was used to find CDR3 positions. Recombination models were inferred per individual with the repgenHMM and IGoR tools using an EM algorithm. The tcR package in R was used for shared clonotype analysis, with sharing normalized by the product of cloneset sizes. To study raw recombination free of thymic and clonal selection effects, out-of-frame nonproductive sequences were analyzed. TCRdb reworked the public reads: Q25 trimming with fastp, MiXCR clone assembly, productive beta chains retained. Records with the same CDR3 protein are collapsed into one entry carrying the most frequent genes and DNA. TCRdb, not the original authors, processed these V and J calls. Here the sample has a few hundred thousand distinct CDR3 sequences; 5.5% to 7.5% occur a single time. Roughly 15% of the sample comes from the top ten.

Here is what the overall study found, with its caveats: Compared with coincidental sharing between unrelated individuals, out-of-frame TCR alpha sequences shared between twins showed an excess of sequences with low generation probability. Fewer insertions were carried by abundant cord blood beta clonotypes; a weaker similar trend was observed in young adult naive repertoires, while no such trend was observed in memory repertoires. The excess sharing between twins in beta out-of-frame sequences was weaker because fewer shared sequences reduced the signal-to-noise ratio. In monozygotic twins, out-of-frame TCR alpha sharing was systematically underestimated by recombination models, although the models agreed with sharing between unrelated individuals. Because the same donors could not be followed over many years, the conclusions relied on cross-sectional statistical analysis. Invariant T cells such as MAIT and iNKT could partly confound zero-insertion analyses, although diverse VJ usage argued against such confounding for most clonotypes.

The same specimen was also included in a second study, on T cells expressing NK-cell markers. As the second study states: About 8 donors provided sorted CD3+CD56+NKG2C+, CD3+CD56+NKG2C- and CD3+CD56-NKG2C+ T-cell subsets, whose TCR beta-chain repertoires were profiled. Among the eight sequenced donors, seven were HCMV-seropositive and one was HCMV-seronegative. To restrict sorting to alphabetaTCR-expressing T cells, an anti-gammadeltaTCR antibody was added in several experiments. In six donors, the dominant CD3+CD56+NKG2C+ clonotypes were among the top 10 CD8+ clonotypes and accounted for about 1.0-7.5% of CD8+ T cells. Those dominant clonotypes were again the most abundant among CD3+CD56-NKG2C+ cells in a few donors, at about 25-65%. It remained unclear whether the expanded NKG2C-expressing T cell clones were specific for HCMV antigens. Randomly selected healthy volunteers, three men and five women, were used as the eight sequenced donors. To determine HCMV serostatus, a commercial ELISA kit was used to detect HCMV-specific IgG in serum. MIGEC handled demultiplexing of the reads and grouping by UMI, while MiTCR was used to assemble and quantify clonotypes. To remove erroneous sequences, TCR cDNA sequences were retained only when supported by two or more reads. Downstream repertoire analysis used the tcR package, and clonotypes were matched across fractions by CDR3 nucleotide sequence plus V segment. VDJmatch was used to annotate antigen specificity against VDJdb, with one amino acid substitution in CDR3 allowed.

The sequence derives from a woman under 30 in good health. Specimen: CD8+ T cells sorted from blood.

The nucleotide sequence is TGTGCCAGCTTTCAGGGGGGGGCCGGGGAGCTGTTTTTT. The resulting protein is CASFQGGAGELFF. The rearrangement combines TRBV6-6 with TRBJ2-2; the D gene assignment is perhaps TRBD1 or TRBD2, with each matching 7 bases. The V end loses 8 bases and the J end loses 6 bases, and a stretch of 13 bases separates them. The cysteine opens and the phenylalanine closes a CDR3 of 13 amino acids. Only the CDR3 portion is preserved as DNA: 39 bases, with reading frame beginning at the first base. The germline V gene (reference sequence) gives CDR1 as MNHNY and CDR2 as SVGAGI.